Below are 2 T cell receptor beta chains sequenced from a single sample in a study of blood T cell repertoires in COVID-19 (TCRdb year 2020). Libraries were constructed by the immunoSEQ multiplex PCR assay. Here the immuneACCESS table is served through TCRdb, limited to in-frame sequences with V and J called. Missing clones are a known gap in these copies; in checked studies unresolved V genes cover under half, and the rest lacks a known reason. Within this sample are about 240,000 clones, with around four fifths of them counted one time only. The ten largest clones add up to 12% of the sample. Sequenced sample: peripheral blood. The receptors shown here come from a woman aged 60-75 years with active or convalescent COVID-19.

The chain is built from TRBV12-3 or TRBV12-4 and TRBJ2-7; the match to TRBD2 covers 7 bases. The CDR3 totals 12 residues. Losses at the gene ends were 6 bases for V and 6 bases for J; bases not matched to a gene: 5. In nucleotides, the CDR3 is TGTGCCAGCAGACTCGGGGAGGGCGAGCAGTACTTC. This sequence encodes CASRLGEGEQYF.

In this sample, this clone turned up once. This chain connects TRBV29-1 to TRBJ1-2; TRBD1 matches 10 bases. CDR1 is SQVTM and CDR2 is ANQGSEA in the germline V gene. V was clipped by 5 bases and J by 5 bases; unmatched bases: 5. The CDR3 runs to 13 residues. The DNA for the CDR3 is TGCAGCGTTACCGGGACAGGGGAATATGGCTACACCTTC. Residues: CSVTGTGEYGYTF.